Listed below are T cell receptor beta chains from one sample, sequenced in a study of memory CD4+ T cells and cytomegalovirus serostatus. Assay used: immunoSEQ multiplex PCR; TCRdb lists only in-frame clones, some missing. The top ten hold around 0.99% of the sample, which has roughly 28,000 clones, 76% seen once. Sequenced input: memory CD4+ T cells from blood. The receptors here all came from an adult in good health and CMV-seronegative. Each CDR3 is given with its conserved first and last residue. The D gene is left open where the match is weak. Size tells how often a clone was seen (once, few, many) or the class of an expanded clone, and some rows leave it out.

>few|TRBV11-3|TRBJ2-2|.
TGTGCCAGCAGCCGGGACTTTCCCGGGGAGCTGTTTTTT
CASSRDFPGELFF
>.|TRBV18|TRBJ2-1|.
TGTGCCAGCGCGTTAGCGCTACTCTACAATGAGCAGTTCTTC
CASALALLYNEQFF
>.|TRBV7-2|TRBJ1-5|.
TGTGCCAGCAGCTTAGGACAGTATAGCAATCAGCCCCAGCATTTT
CASSLGQYSNQPQHF
>.|TRBV7-8|TRBJ2-6|.
TGTGCCAGCAGCTCTGGACGCCAGCTGGCCAACGTCCTGACTTTC
CASSSGRQLANVLTF
>few|TRBV29-1|TRBJ1-1|.
TGCAGCGTTGACAGTCTGAACACTGAAGCTTTCTTT
CSVDSLNTEAFF
>.|TRBV12-5|TRBJ1-1|.
TGTGCTAGTGGCCTACCCGGGATTGTCACTGAAGCTTTCTTT
CASGLPGIVTEAFF
>.|TRBV11-2|TRBJ1-5|.
TGTGCCAGCAGCTCCCCAGGGCATCAGCCCCAGCATTTT
CASSSPGHQPQHF
>.|TRBV4-2|TRBJ1-2|.
TGTGCCAGCAGCCAAGATGGGACACCCTATGGCTACACCTTC
CASSQDGTPYGYTF
>.|TRBV5-4|TRBJ2-1|TRBD2
TGTGCCAGCAGCTCGGGAGGGCCGGGCTCCTACAATGAGCAGTTCTTC
CASSSGGPGSYNEQFF
>.|TRBV19|TRBJ2-7|TRBD1
TGTGCCACCATAGACAGGGAAGGAGTCGAGCAGTACTTC
CATIDREGVEQYF
>.|TRBV28|TRBJ2-3|.
TGTGCCAGCAGCGAACAGGGACGTATTACAGATACGCAGTATTTT
CASSEQGRITDTQYF
>.|TRBV18|TRBJ2-7|TRBD1
TGTGCCAGCTCGTTGTCCCGACAGGGTCTCTCCTACGAGCAGTACTTC
CASSLSRQGLSYEQYF
>.|TRBV5-1|TRBJ2-7|.
TGCGCCAGCAGCTTCGCTCCTAGCTCCTACGAGCAGTACTTC
CASSFAPSSYEQYF
>.|TRBV5-6|TRBJ2-7|.
TGTGCCAGCAGCCCTCAATGGGGGTTCTACGAGCAGTACTTC
CASSPQWGFYEQYF
>few|TRBV13|TRBJ1-1|.
TGTGCCAGCAGCCCGGTTGACCTGAAAGCTTTCTTT
CASSPVDLKAFF
>.|TRBV6-1|TRBJ1-1|.
TGTGCCAGCAGCCCCGGGTGGCAGAACACTGAAGCTTTCTTT
CASSPGWQNTEAFF
>.|TRBV6-5|TRBJ2-5|.
TGTGCCAGCAAAAGGTCCGGGCCCCAAGAGACCCAGTACTTC
CASKRSGPQETQYF
>few|TRBV9|TRBJ1-1|.
TGTGCCAGCAGCGTTGGACCAAACACTGAAGCTTTCTTT
CASSVGPNTEAFF
>.|TRBV7-9|TRBJ1-5|.
TGTGCCAGCAGCGCGTCCATCTCCGGTCAGCCCCAGCATTTT
CASSASISGQPQHF
>.|TRBV19|TRBJ1-1|.
TGTGCCAGTAGTATTCCCCCGGAAGCTTTCTTT
CASSIPPEAFF
>.|TRBV7-2|TRBJ2-1|.
TGTGCCAGCAGCTTAGCGGGTCAGGGGAGAAGTAATGAGCAGTTCTTC
CASSLAGQGRSNEQFF
>.|TRBV12-5|TRBJ2-7|.
TGTGCTACGTCTCGGGACGGGTACGAGCAGTACTTC
CATSRDGYEQYF
>once|TRBV29-1|TRBJ1-2|TRBD1
TGCAGCGCTGGGACAGGATCCAGCTATGGCTACACCTTC
CSAGTGSSYGYTF
>few|TRBV7-2|TRBJ2-7|TRBD1
TGTGCCAGCAGCTTATCCGGACAGGGGAACTACGAGCAGTACTTC
CASSLSGQGNYEQYF
>.|TRBV2|TRBJ2-7|.
TGTGCCAGCAGTTCAGTACAGGTAACCTACGAGCAGTACTTC
CASSSVQVTYEQYF
>.|TRBV5-4|TRBJ2-3|.
TGTGCCAGCAGCTTGATGGAGGGCACAGATACGCAGTATTTT
CASSLMEGTDTQYF
>.|TRBV28|TRBJ1-6|TRBD1
TGTGCCAGCAGTACGGGACAGACCAATTCACCCCTCCACTTT
CASSTGQTNSPLHF
>.|TRBV6-5|TRBJ2-3|.
TGTGCCAGCAGTTACTCTATAATAGGCACAGATACGCAGTATTTT
CASSYSIIGTDTQYF
>once|TRBV4-1|TRBJ2-5|TRBD1
TGCGCCAGCAGCCCGGGGACAGGGGGCAAACAGACCCAGTACTTC
CASSPGTGGKQTQYF
>.|TRBV18|TRBJ1-2|TRBD1
TGTGCCAGCTCACCGTCAGGGGGCAATGGCTACACCTTC
CASSPSGGNGYTF
>.|TRBV5-1|TRBJ1-2|.
TGCGCCAGCAGCTTGAGGGCGCCCCAATATGGCTACACCTTC
CASSLRAPQYGYTF
>few|TRBV5-1|TRBJ1-5|.
TGCGCCAGCAGCTTGGGAGGGGCCACGGGCAATCAGCCCCAGCATTTT
CASSLGGATGNQPQHF
>.|TRBV19|TRBJ1-4|.
TGTGCCAGTAGTATTTTGCACAGGGACGCAACTAATGAAAAACTGTTTTTT
CASSILHRDATNEKLFF
>.|TRBV27|TRBJ1-2|.
TGTGCCAGCAAACGGGCCAGTTTCTATGGCTACACCTTC
CASKRASFYGYTF
>.|TRBV29-1|TRBJ2-7|TRBD1
TGCAGCGGGGGACAGGGGAGTTACGAGCAGTACTTC
CSGGQGSYEQYF
>.|TRBV5-4|TRBJ2-7|.
TGTGCCAGCAGCTCGCAGGGGGGGCCCTACGAGCAGTACTTC
CASSSQGGPYEQYF
>.|TRBV7-3|TRBJ2-3|.
TGTGCCAGCAGCTTAAATGGGGGCACAGATACGCAGTATTTT
CASSLNGGTDTQYF
>few|TRBV30|TRBJ2-7|.
TGTGCCTGGGCCACCGGGTCCAATTACGAGCAGTACTTC
CAWATGSNYEQYF
>.|TRBV6-1|TRBJ1-5|.
TGTGCCAGCAGATCAACCAGGAATAGCAATCAGCCCCAGCATTTT
CASRSTRNSNQPQHF
>.|TRBV2|TRBJ2-1|.
TGTGCCAGCAGTGTGCGGGAGCAGTTCTTC
CASSVREQFF
>few|TRBV4-3|TRBJ1-1|.
TGCGCCAGCAGCCAAGGGGCCGGGGGTAGGACTGAAGCTTTCTTT
CASSQGAGGRTEAFF
>few|TRBV30|TRBJ1-4|.
TGTGCCTGGAGCAACAGGAGACCTAATGAAAAACTGTTTTTT
CAWSNRRPNEKLFF
>.|TRBV6-6|TRBJ2-7|TRBD2
TGTGCCAGCAGAAATCGGGGGGACGGATTCTTCTACGAGCAGTACTTC
CASRNRGDGFFYEQYF
>.|TRBV15|TRBJ2-7|.
TGTGCCACCAGCAGCGACCTTTTCGGGAGTGGGTACGAGCAGTACTTC
CATSSDLFGSGYEQYF
>once|TRBV27|TRBJ1-5|TRBD1
TGTGCCAGCAGTAGATCACTAACAGGGGGCAATCAGCCCCAGCATTTT
CASSRSLTGGNQPQHF
>few|TRBV11-1|TRBJ1-4|.
TGTGCCAGCAGCTTAGATGCAGCAACTAATGAAAAACTGTTTTTT
CASSLDAATNEKLFF
>.|TRBV5-6|TRBJ2-7|TRBD2
TGTGCCAGCAGCCCGACTACTAGCGGGGAGCAGTACTTC
CASSPTTSGEQYF
>.|TRBV2|TRBJ1-1|.
TGTGCCAGCAGGAAGGGGCTAGGAGGCACTGAAGCTTTCTTT
CASRKGLGGTEAFF
>.|TRBV2|TRBJ1-6|.
TGTGCCAGCATCCCCTCCACCGGACAGAGCTCCTATAATTCACCCCTCCACTTT
CASIPSTGQSSYNSPLHF
>.|TRBV7-2|TRBJ2-2|.
TGTGCCAGCAGTCTCGGCCTGGGAATCGGGGAGCTGTTTTTT
CASSLGLGIGELFF
>.|TRBV27|TRBJ2-7|TRBD2
TGTGCCAGCAGGGGACTAGCGGGTGGGGACTCCTACGAGCAGTACTTC
CASRGLAGGDSYEQYF
>.|TRBV4-1|TRBJ1-1|.
TGCGCCAGCAGCCAAGCAAGGACGGCCGTCCCTGAAGCTTTCTTT
CASSQARTAVPEAFF